This is a list of T cell receptor beta chains from one sample in a study of cytomegalovirus exposure and HLA in healthy donors. Clones were sequenced by immunoSEQ multiplex PCR, and TCRdb holds only the in-frame ones, with some missing. The sample yields some 120,000 clones, about 8.6% seen once. The specimen sequenced was PBMCs. Receptors were obtained from a woman aged 40 to 50 in good health and CMV-seropositive. Both conserved end residues are part of each CDR3. A D gene is named only where the DNA matches it firmly. Clone size is given for some rows only: seen once, a few or many times, or a class if the clone is expanded.

TRBV6-1	TRBJ1-1	.	TRBD1	CASSRDREVTEAFF	TGTGCCAGCAGCAGGGACAGGGAGGTCACTGAAGCTTTCTTT
TRBV30	TRBJ1-5	few	TRBD1	CFPSERTGKYSNQPQHF	TGTTTCCCGTCGGAGAGGACAGGGAAATATAGCAATCAGCCCCAGCATTTT
TRBV27	TRBJ1-1	few	TRBD1	CASSLGTGMNTEAFF	TGTGCCAGCAGTTTGGGGACAGGAATGAACACTGAAGCTTTCTTT
TRBV28	TRBJ2-7	few	.	CASRKDSSYEQYF	TGTGCCAGCAGAAAGGACAGCTCCTACGAGCAGTACTTC
TRBV5-6	TRBJ2-3	few	TRBD2	CASSFPVAGGTDTQYF	TGTGCCAGCAGCTTTCCCGTAGCGGGGGGCACAGATACGCAGTATTTT
TRBV30	TRBJ2-7	few	TRBD1	CAWNRGHYEQYF	TGTGCCTGGAACAGGGGGCATTACGAGCAGTACTTC
TRBV5-5	TRBJ1-1	.	.	CASSLGQNMNTEAFF	TGTGCCAGCAGCTTGGGTCAGAACATGAACACTGAAGCTTTCTTT
TRBV5-5	TRBJ1-2	.	TRBD1	CASSLAPGQPFYGYTF	TGTGCCAGCAGCTTGGCCCCGGGACAGCCGTTCTATGGCTACACCTTC
TRBV6-1	TRBJ2-1	.	TRBD2	CASSEKGTSGGRQFF	TGTGCCAGCAGTGAAAAGGGGACTAGCGGGGGTAGGCAGTTCTTC
TRBV6-5	TRBJ2-7	.	.	CASSYLIRPLPAEQYF	TGTGCCAGCAGTTACCTAATCAGGCCCCTTCCAGCCGAGCAGTACTTC
TRBV5-4	TRBJ2-7	.	.	CASSLDEYEQYF	TGTGCCAGCAGCTTGGATGAGTACGAGCAGTACTTC
TRBV30	TRBJ1-5	few	.	CAWSVGGQPQHF	TGTGCCTGGAGTGTCGGGGGGCAGCCCCAGCATTTT
TRBV25-1	TRBJ1-2	.	.	CASSAQGGRYGYTF	TGTGCCAGCAGCGCTCAGGGAGGTCGGTATGGCTACACCTTC
TRBV28	TRBJ1-3	few	TRBD1	CASSLFQGAEGNTIYF	TGTGCCAGCAGTTTATTTCAGGGGGCAGAAGGAAACACCATATATTTT
TRBV7-3	TRBJ1-2	.	.	CASSPSPNYGYTF	TGTGCCAGCAGCCCTAGCCCTAACTATGGCTACACCTTC
TRBV19	TRBJ2-1	many	.	CASGHRGYNEQFF	TGTGCCAGTGGGCATCGGGGCTACAATGAGCAGTTCTTC
TRBV19	TRBJ1-5	few	.	CASSITGGNSNQPQHF	TGTGCCAGTAGTATTACTGGAGGGAATAGCAATCAGCCCCAGCATTTT
TRBV19	TRBJ1-5	few	TRBD1	CASSSRQGLGKNQPQHF	TGTGCCAGTAGTTCCCGACAGGGGCTGGGAAAAAATCAGCCCCAGCATTTT
TRBV10-1	TRBJ1-1	.	TRBD1	CASSVGGVGTEAFF	TGCGCCAGCAGTGTAGGGGGCGTCGGCACTGAAGCTTTCTTT
TRBV18	TRBJ2-5	few	.	CASSPPGGLRETQYF	TGTGCCAGCTCACCACCGGGGGGGCTTCGGGAGACCCAGTACTTC
TRBV2	TRBJ1-4	few	.	CASALRGIKLFF	TGTGCCAGCGCCCTCCGGGGGATAAAACTGTTTTTT
TRBV5-6	TRBJ2-7	few	.	CASSPDRTYEQYF	TGTGCCAGCAGCCCCGACAGGACCTACGAGCAGTACTTC
TRBV23-1	TRBJ1-5	.	.	CASSRIGLAQHF	TGCGCCAGCAGTCGCATTGGACTGGCCCAGCATTTT
TRBV5-1	TRBJ2-3	.	TRBD2	CASSLPTSGGASDTQYF	TGCGCCAGCAGCCTACCGACTAGCGGGGGGGCCTCAGATACGCAGTATTTT
TRBV5-8	TRBJ1-1	.	.	CASSHWRAGRSNTEAFF	TGTGCCAGCAGTCATTGGAGGGCAGGGAGGTCCAACACTGAAGCTTTCTTT
TRBV18	TRBJ1-3	few	.	CASSPAGESGNTIYF	TGTGCCAGCTCACCGGCAGGGGAATCTGGAAACACCATATATTTT
TRBV30	TRBJ1-1	.	.	CAWSSGRAEAFF	TGTGCCTGGAGTTCCGGGAGGGCTGAAGCTTTCTTT
TRBV6-6	TRBJ1-1	few	TRBD1	CASSSTTGSNTEAFF	TGTGCCAGCAGTTCCACGACAGGGTCGAACACTGAAGCTTTCTTT
TRBV6-1	TRBJ1-5	few	.	CASSARQANSISNQPQHF	TGTGCCAGCAGTGCCCGACAGGCGAACTCTATTAGCAATCAGCCCCAGCATTTT
TRBV7-2	TRBJ1-5	few	.	CASSLGRSGQPQHF	TGTGCCAGCAGCCTAGGACGGTCGGGTCAGCCCCAGCATTTT
TRBV7-9	TRBJ2-2	few	TRBD2	CASSKTSGPNTGELFF	TGTGCCAGCAGCAAGACTAGCGGGCCGAACACCGGGGAGCTGTTTTTT
TRBV7-9	TRBJ1-1	few	.	CASSLSDTEAFF	TGTGCCAGCAGCTTATCCGACACTGAAGCTTTCTTT
TRBV4-2	TRBJ2-2	few	TRBD1	CASSTPGTANTGELFF	TGTGCCAGCTCTACGCCGGGGACAGCGAACACCGGGGAGCTGTTTTTT
TRBV5-4	TRBJ2-2	few	.	CAAYKGGPKVAGELFF	TGTGCCGCTTATAAGGGGGGGCCGAAGGTTGCCGGGGAGCTGTTTTTT
TRBV5-1	TRBJ2-5	.	TRBD2	CASSLGTSGVLGETQYF	TGCGCCAGCAGCCTGGGGACTAGCGGGGTCCTGGGGGAGACCCAGTACTTC
TRBV7-2	TRBJ2-5	.	.	CASRFSGGGQAQYF	TGTGCCAGCAGATTTAGTGGGGGGGGGCAGGCCCAGTACTTC
TRBV7-3	TRBJ2-1	.	.	CASSFGSAAYNEQFF	TGTGCCAGCAGCTTTGGGTCGGCGGCCTACAATGAGCAGTTCTTC
TRBV10-3	TRBJ2-7	few	.	CAISESLGGEQYF	TGTGCCATCAGTGAGTCTTTGGGGGGCGAGCAGTACTTC
TRBV5-1	TRBJ2-2	few	TRBD1	CASSGGQPNTGELFF	TGCGCCAGCAGCGGGGGACAGCCTAACACCGGGGAGCTGTTTTTT